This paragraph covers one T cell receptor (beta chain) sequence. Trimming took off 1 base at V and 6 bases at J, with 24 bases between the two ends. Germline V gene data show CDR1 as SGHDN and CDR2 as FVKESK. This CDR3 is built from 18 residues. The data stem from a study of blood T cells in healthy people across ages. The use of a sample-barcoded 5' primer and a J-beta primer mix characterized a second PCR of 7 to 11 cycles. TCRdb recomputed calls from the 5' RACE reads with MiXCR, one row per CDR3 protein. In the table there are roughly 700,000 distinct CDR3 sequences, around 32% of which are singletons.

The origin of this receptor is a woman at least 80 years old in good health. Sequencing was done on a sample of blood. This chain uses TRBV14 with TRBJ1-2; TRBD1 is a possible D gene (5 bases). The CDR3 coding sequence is TGTGCCAGCAGCCAAGTAGCTTTCGCCGGGAGGCCGGGGGATGGCTACACCTTC. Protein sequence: CASSQVAFAGRPGDGYTF.